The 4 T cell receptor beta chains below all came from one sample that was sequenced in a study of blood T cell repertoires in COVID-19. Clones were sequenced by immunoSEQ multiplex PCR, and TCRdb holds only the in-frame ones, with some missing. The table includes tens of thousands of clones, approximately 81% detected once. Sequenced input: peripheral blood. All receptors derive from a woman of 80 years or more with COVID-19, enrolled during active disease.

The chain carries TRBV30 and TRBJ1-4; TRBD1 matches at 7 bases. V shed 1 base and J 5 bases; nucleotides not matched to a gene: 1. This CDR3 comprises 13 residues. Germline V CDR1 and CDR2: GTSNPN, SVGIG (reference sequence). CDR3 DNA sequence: TGTGCCTGGAGTGAGGGGGCCAATGAAAAACTGTTTTTT. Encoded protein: CAWSEGANEKLFF. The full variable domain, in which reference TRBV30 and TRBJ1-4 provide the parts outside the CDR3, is SQTIHQWPATLVQPVGSPLSLECTVEGTSNPNLYWYRQAAGRGLQLLFYSVGIGQISSEVPQNLSASRPQDRQFILSSKKLLLSDSGFYLCAWSEGANEKLFFGSGTQLSVL.

The CDR3 here is CASSSPDRDSTDTQYF. In DNA, the CDR3 is TGTGCCAGCAGCTCGCCGGACAGGGATAGCACAGATACGCAGTATTTT. The rearrangement uses TRBV7-9 and TRBJ2-3; 8 bases are a match to TRBD1. The germline V gene has CDR1 SEHNR and CDR2 FQNEAQ (reference sequence). Trimming cost V 4 bases and J 0 bases; bases outside gene matches: 6. CDR3 size: 16 residues.

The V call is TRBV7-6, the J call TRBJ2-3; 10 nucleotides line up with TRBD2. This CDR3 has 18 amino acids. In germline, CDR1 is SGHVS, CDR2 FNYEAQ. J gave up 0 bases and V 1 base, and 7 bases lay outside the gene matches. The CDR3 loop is CASSLGTLAGVSTDTQYF. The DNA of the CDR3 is TGTGCCAGCAGCTTAGGGACCCTAGCGGGAGTGAGCACAGATACGCAGTATTTT. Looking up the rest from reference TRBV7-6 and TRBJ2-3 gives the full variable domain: GAGVSQSPRYKVTKRGQDVALRCDPISGHVSLYWYRQALGQGPEFLTYFNYEAQQDKSGLPNDRFSAERPEGSISTLTIQRTEQRDSAMYRCASSLGTLAGVSTDTQYFGPGTRLTVL.

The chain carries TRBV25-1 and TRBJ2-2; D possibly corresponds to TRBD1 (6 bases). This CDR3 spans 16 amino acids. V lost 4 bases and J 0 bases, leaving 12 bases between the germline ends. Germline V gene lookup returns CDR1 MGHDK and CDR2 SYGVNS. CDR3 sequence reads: CASSATGPANTGELFF. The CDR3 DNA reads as TGTGCCAGCAGTGCCACAGGGCCGGCGAACACCGGGGAGCTGTTTTTT.